These 20 T cell receptor beta chains came from one sample sequenced in a study of response to subunit inactivated influenza vaccine. TCRdb re-derived calls from the RT-PCR reads in MiXCR, one entry per CDR3 protein. The top ten clones hold roughly 10% of a sample with around 790,000 distinct CDR3 sequences, around 21% of them seen once. This specimen was PBMCs from blood, taken around 5 days after vaccination. These receptors were obtained from a man aged 50-60 years who received an inactivated influenza vaccine.

This clonotype was found many times. V is TRBV29-1 and J is TRBJ2-1; D perhaps matches TRBD1 (6 bases). This CDR3 has 15 residues. V lost 2 bases and J lost 1, with 12 bases in between. Germline V gene sequence: CDR1 SQVTM, CDR2 ANQGSEA. The CDR3 reads CSVESYRASYNEQFF. The CDR3, as DNA: TGCAGCGTTGAATCCTACAGGGCTTCCTACAATGAGCAGTTCTTC.

In its sample, this clonotype was seen many times. The chain joins TRBV12-3 or TRBV12-4 to TRBJ2-5; D unresolved. The V end was cut by 5 bases, the J end by 5 bases, with 9 bases between. The CDR3 sequence is 12 residues long. CDR3 DNA: TGTGCCAGCAGTCTTGCTTGGGAGACCCAGTACTTC. Amino acid sequence: CASSLAWETQYF.

This clonotype was seen more than once but under ten times. The chain joins TRBV29-1 to TRBJ2-1; tentative D call: TRBD2 (6 bases). CDR1 and CDR2 (germline): SQVTM, ANQGSEA. V was trimmed by 7 bases and J by 0 bases, leaving 16 bases between them. The CDR3 runs to 15 residues. DNA for the CDR3: TGCAGCGCCGCAGGTTCTAGCGACTCCTACAATGAGCAGTTCTTC. It is translated as CSAAGSSDSYNEQFF.

The chain carries TRBV12-3 or TRBV12-4 and TRBJ2-3, with 11 bases matching TRBD2. The CDR3 spans 16 residues. With 4 bases clipped from V and 4 bases from J, the junction kept 7 bases outside the gene matches. The CDR3 DNA sequence: TGTGCCAGCAGTTCAAGACTAGCGGGACGGCCAGATACGCAGTATTTT. Translated: CASSSRLAGRPDTQYF.

The table lists this clonotype with a few counts. The chain uses TRBV20-1 and TRBJ2-7; 7 nucleotides line up with TRBD1. The CDR3 runs to 12 residues. J was trimmed by 1 base and V by 5 bases; bases with no gene match: 2. CDR1 DFQATT and CDR2 SNEGSKA come from the germline V gene (reference sequence). The CDR3 DNA reads TGCAGTGCTTGGGACAGATCCTACGAGCAGTACTTC. Translated: CSAWDRSYEQYF.

V usage is TRBV18 and J usage is TRBJ2-7, with D maybe TRBD1 (5 bases). The V end lost 3 bases, the J end lost 2 bases, and 11 bases lay between the germline ends. Germline V gives CDR1 KGHSH, CDR2 LQKENI. CDR3 length: 14 residues. The CDR3 nucleotides read TGTGCCAGCTCACCGGGGCAGAGCCCCTACGAGCAGTACTTC. Amino acids: CASSPGQSPYEQYF. The whole variable domain, filled in from reference TRBV18 and TRBJ2-7, reads NAGVMQNPRHLVRRRGQEARLRCSPMKGHSHVYWYRQLPEEGLKFMVYLQKENIIDESGMPKERFSAEFPKEGPSILRIQQVVRGDSAAYFCASSPGQSPYEQYFGPGTRLTVT.

The CDR3 protein is CASFAGRGLTDTQYF. Here the CDR3 DNA reads TGTGCCAGCTTTGCCGGGCGGGGGCTGACAGATACGCAGTATTTT. This chain connects TRBV28 to TRBJ2-3; possibly TRBD2 for D (7 bases). Germline values: CDR1 MDHEN, CDR2 SYDVKM. CDR3 size: 15 residues. V lost 8 bases and J 3 bases, leaving 18 bases between the germline ends.

This chain connects TRBV6-5 to TRBJ1-3, with D perhaps TRBD1 (6 bases). Germline lookup yields CDR1 MNHEY and CDR2 SVGAGI. V lost 4 bases and J lost 0, with 10 bases in between. The CDR3 is 15 amino acids. CDR3 DNA sequence: TGTGCCAGCAGTTTCGACAGGCGCTCTGGAAACACCATATATTTT. Residues: CASSFDRRSGNTIYF.

The J gene is TRBJ2-1, the V gene TRBV20-1, with 9 bases that match TRBD2. The germline V gene encodes CDR1 DFQATT and CDR2 SNEGSKA (reference sequence). The CDR3 is made up of 15 amino acids. Trimming at V came to 3 bases and at J to 5 bases, leaving 8 bases not matched to a gene. The CDR3 is CSARGLAGRDNEQFF. In nucleotides, the CDR3 is TGCAGTGCTAGGGGGCTAGCGGGAAGGGACAATGAGCAGTTCTTC.

The chain uses TRBV15 and TRBJ2-5; D unresolved. This CDR3 comprises 14 residues. Trimming pared 0 bases from V and 5 bases from J, leaving 10 bases between. CDR1 is LNHNV and CDR2 is YYDKDF in the germline V gene (reference sequence). For the CDR3, the DNA is TGTGCCACCAGCAGAGAGGCGACACCGGAGACCCAGTACTTC. Translation gives CATSREATPETQYF.

This clonotype was detected a few times. This chain connects TRBV6-5 to TRBJ1-5; no firm D call. Trimming shortened V by 4 bases and J by 4 bases, and 11 bases separated the two germline ends. The germline gives CDR1 MNHEY, CDR2 SVGAGI. This CDR3 has 14 amino acids. The CDR3 DNA sequence: TGTGCCAGCAGTTCTCTTGCGGGGAATCAGCCCCAGCATTTT. It specifies CASSSLAGNQPQHF.

The gene calls are TRBV20-1 and TRBJ2-3; either TRBD1 or TRBD2 may supply D (6 bases each). Trimming pared 3 bases from V and 2 bases from J, leaving 9 bases between. The CDR3 runs to 13 residues. Germline CDR1 reads DFQATT; CDR2 reads SNEGSKA (reference sequence). CDR3 amino acids: CSASGGNTDTQYF. The CDR3 DNA follows: TGCAGTGCTAGCGGGGGCAACACAGATACGCAGTATTTT.

This clonotype came up once. The chain combines TRBV19 with TRBJ2-3; 15 bases are a match to TRBD2. There are 19 residues in the CDR3. The V gene's germline CDR1 is LNHDA and CDR2 SQIVND (reference sequence). V shed 7 bases and J 1 base; nucleotides not matched to a gene: 12. This CDR3 reads CASTTGLAGGFFCTDTQYF. CDR3 DNA: TGTGCCAGTACCACGGGACTAGCGGGGGGTTTTTTTTGCACAGATACGCAGTATTTT.

The chain couples TRBV7-6 to TRBJ2-3; TRBD2 aligns across 8 bases. V gave up 1 base and J gave up 4 bases; unmatched junction bases: 4. Germline CDR1 SGHVS, CDR2 FNYEAQ. The CDR3 length is 15 residues. This CDR3 is CASSLEAGDPDTQYF. CDR3 DNA: TGTGCCAGCAGCTTAGAAGCGGGAGACCCAGATACGCAGTATTTT.

This clonotype has more than one count but fewer than ten. V is TRBV4-2 and J is TRBJ2-2; no clear D gene. V was cut by 1 base and J by 1 base, with 7 bases left in between. The CDR3 is 15 amino acids. Germline CDR1 reads LGHNA; CDR2 reads YNFKEQ. In DNA, the CDR3 is TGTGCCAGCAGCCAAGTAAAAGGGAACACCGGGGAGCTGTTTTTT. Protein product: CASSQVKGNTGELFF.

In this sample, this clonotype turned up many times. The V call is TRBV28, the J call TRBJ2-3; 7 nucleotides agree with TRBD1. The length of the CDR3 is 16 residues. The germline CDR1 and CDR2 sequences are MDHEN and SYDVKM. With 3 bases clipped from V and 1 base from J, the junction kept 7 bases outside the gene matches. CDR3 residues: CASSLVAGGGTDTQYF. The DNA of the CDR3 is TGTGCCAGCAGTTTGGTGGCAGGGGGAGGCACAGATACGCAGTATTTT.

This clonotype came up many times. The chain carries TRBV20-1 and TRBJ1-5; weak D call: TRBD1 (5 bases). Between the trimmed V and J ends, which lost 5 bases and 2 bases, there was a span of 10 bases. The V gene's germline CDR1 is DFQATT and CDR2 SNEGSKA (reference sequence). This CDR3 comprises 13 residues. This CDR3 reads CSAGGGGNQPQHF. In DNA form, the CDR3 reads TGCAGTGCTGGCGGGGGTGGCAATCAGCCCCAGCATTTT.

The V call is TRBV9, the J call TRBJ2-7, with 11 bases aligning to TRBD2. Germline CDR1 is SGDLS and CDR2 is YYNGEE. Unmatched junction bases numbered 10, after V lost 3 bases and J lost 5 bases. The CDR3 runs to 16 residues. For the CDR3, the DNA is TGTGCCAGCAGCGATTCAACTAGCGGGAGTCTACACGAGCAGTACTTC. As protein: CASSDSTSGSLHEQYF. The complete variable domain, with remaining parts taken from reference TRBV9 and TRBJ2-7, reads DSGVTQTPKHLITATGQRVTLRCSPRSGDLSVYWYQQSLDQGLQFLIQYYNGEERAKGNILERFSAQQFPDLHSELNLSSLELGDSALYFCASSDSTSGSLHEQYFGPGTRLTVT.

This chain uses TRBV12-3 or TRBV12-4 with TRBJ1-2, with 9 bases identical to TRBD1. This CDR3 region has 14 residues. V was pared by 1 base and J by 8 bases, with 5 bases of the junction left unmatched. The CDR3 here is CASSLGTGARGYTF. The DNA for the CDR3 is TGTGCCAGCAGTTTAGGGACAGGGGCACGGGGCTACACCTTC.

This clonotype has just a few counts. The chain joins TRBV25-1 to TRBJ2-1; possible D gene TRBD1, 6 bases. The germline V and J ends were trimmed by 4 bases and 12 bases, with 10 bases remaining between them. CDR1 is MGHDK and CDR2 is SYGVNS in the germline V gene. The CDR3 is made up of 11 amino acids. The CDR3 region is CASSGGLVQFF. Here the CDR3 DNA reads TGTGCCAGCAGTGGGGGGCTGGTGCAGTTCTTC.